The 27 T cell receptor beta chains presented below share a single source sample, sequenced in a study of OX40 agonist ivuxolimab in advanced cancers. The repertoire was sequenced with immunoSEQ multiplex PCR; TCRdb's copy has only in-frame clones and lacks some. The table shows about 21,000 clones, with more than 75% occurring only once. The sequencing here drew on CD4+ or CD8+ T cells sorted from blood, taken in a trial of the OX40 agonist ivuxolimab. Receptors originate from an adult with an advanced solid tumor such as melanoma, head and neck, liver or kidney cancer.

This chain uses TRBV14 with TRBJ2-5; the match to TRBD1 covers 9 bases. Trimming cost V 5 bases and J 2 bases; bases outside gene matches: 9. The CDR3 is 16 amino acids. The germline V gene has CDR1 SGHDN and CDR2 FVKESK. The CDR3 sequence: CASSGVDRGWQETQYF. CDR3 sequence (DNA): TGTGCCAGCAGCGGAGTGGACAGGGGTTGGCAAGAGACCCAGTACTTC.

This clone was detected only a few times. This rearrangement joins TRBV19 to TRBJ2-3; 7 positions agree with TRBD2. The CDR3 is 16 residues long. The germline gives CDR1 LNHDA, CDR2 SQIVND (reference sequence). The V and J ends lost 6 bases and 4 bases, in that order; junction bases with no gene match: 13. In DNA, the CDR3 is TGTGCCAGTAGGCCCCTCGGACTAGAAATCTCAGATACGCAGTATTTT. Translation: CASRPLGLEISDTQYF.

The chain carries TRBV6-1 and TRBJ2-4, with D possibly matching TRBD1 (5 bases). Germline CDR1 and CDR2: MNHNS and SASEGT. The CDR3 has 15 amino acids. Trimming pared 1 base from V and 0 bases from J, leaving 7 bases between. The CDR3 DNA reads TGTGCCAGCAGTGAAGAGACAGTAGCCAAAAACATTCAGTACTTC. Translating gives CASSEETVAKNIQYF.

This chain joins TRBV2 and TRBJ2-1; 9 nucleotides match TRBD2. V dropped 5 bases and J dropped 7; count of bases not matched to a gene: 12. The CDR3 sequence is 16 residues long. Germline V lookup: CDR1 SNHLY, CDR2 FYNNEI. Here the CDR3 reads CASSQPGTSRWNEQFF. The CDR3 region has the DNA TGTGCCAGCAGTCAACCCGGGACTAGCAGGTGGAATGAGCAGTTCTTC. Full variable domain (rest looked up from reference TRBV2 and TRBJ2-1): EPEVTQTPSHQVTQMGQEVILRCVPISNHLYFYWYRQILGQKVEFLVSFYNNEISEKSEIFDDQFSVERPDGSNFTLKIRSTKLEDSAMYFCASSQPGTSRWNEQFFGPGTRLTVL.

V is TRBV6-1 and J is TRBJ1-1, with D unclear. Germline assignment: CDR1 MNHNS and CDR2 SASEGT. Trimming cost V 7 bases and J 0 bases, with 9 bases left between them. The CDR3 sequence is 13 residues long. For the CDR3, the DNA is TGTGCCAGCAATGGCAGACTGAACACTGAAGCTTTCTTT. Amino acids: CASNGRLNTEAFF.

The J gene is TRBJ2-1, the V gene TRBV10-3; possibly TRBD1 for D (5 bases). Trimming cost V 11 bases and J 3 bases, with 11 bases left between them. CDR3 size: 12 residues. Germline values: CDR1 ENHRY, CDR2 SYGVKD. The CDR3 DNA is TGTGCCTCAGGGCCGGGCTACAATGAGCAGTTCTTC. The encoded protein is CASGPGYNEQFF.

The chain carries TRBV25-1 and TRBJ2-7; tentative D call: TRBD1 (5 bases). Germline CDR1 is MGHDK and CDR2 is SYGVNS. Trimming stripped 3 bases from V and 3 bases from J, with 15 bases between. CDR3 length equals 15 residues. The CDR3 DNA follows: TGTGCCAGCAGTGACAGGGTTTCGCCTGACTACGAGCAGTACTTC. Its protein product is CASSDRVSPDYEQYF.

V and J are TRBV2 and TRBJ1-2; 7 positions match TRBD1. Germline CDR1 reads SNHLY; CDR2 reads FYNNEI. This CDR3 is 15 amino acids long. With V trimmed by 8 bases and J by 5 bases, 14 bases remained unmatched. CDR3 nucleotides: TGTGCCAGCTTGGTGGGACAGCCGGACCCTTATGGCTACACCTTC. This gives the protein CASLVGQPDPYGYTF.

The gene calls are TRBV7-8 and TRBJ2-7, with 7 bases identical to TRBD1. J lost 2 bases, V lost 1 base, and 8 bases had no gene match. The CDR3 loop spans 16 amino acids. Germline V CDR1 and CDR2: SGHVS, FQNEAQ. The CDR3 spells CASSLGSRQGPYEQYF. The CDR3 DNA reads as TGTGCCAGCAGCTTAGGATCACGACAGGGCCCCTACGAGCAGTACTTC.

This clone was seen more than once but under ten times. The chain links TRBV7-7 to TRBJ1-4; D perhaps matches TRBD1 (6 bases). Germline V gene sequence: CDR1 SSHAT, CDR2 FNYEAQ (reference sequence). The CDR3 totals 13 residues. The ends were cut back, 3 bases at V and 4 bases at J, with 6 bases in the middle. CDR3 nucleotides: TGTGCCAGCAGCTTGGACAGTAATGAAAAACTGTTTTTT. Translated, it gives CASSLDSNEKLFF.

V is TRBV10-3 and J is TRBJ2-5, with 7 bases identical to TRBD1. The CDR3 runs 14 residues. The junction had 3 bases not matched to a gene; V was cut back by 2 bases and J by 3 bases. Germline V gene sequence: CDR1 ENHRY, CDR2 SYGVKD. The CDR3 loop reads CAISELQGKETQYF. The CDR3 nucleotides are TGTGCCATCAGTGAGCTACAGGGGAAAGAGACCCAGTACTTC.

The chain links TRBV7-9 to TRBJ1-5, with a possible D match to TRBD1 (6 bases). Between the trimmed V and J ends, which lost 1 base and 5 bases, there was a span of 12 bases. CDR3 length: 15 amino acids. Germline V CDR1 and CDR2: SEHNR, FQNEAQ (reference sequence). CDR3 protein: CASSLVGGLDQPQHF. The DNA of the CDR3 is TGTGCCAGCAGCTTAGTTGGGGGGCTTGATCAGCCCCAGCATTTT.

The CDR3 coding sequence is TGTGCCAGCAGCTTGAGGACGGGATGGGAAGAGCAGTACTTC. This encodes CASSLRTGWEEQYF. J is TRBJ2-7 and V is TRBV13; perhaps TRBD2 as D (5 bases). The CDR3 length is 14 residues. Germline V gene sequence: CDR1 PRHDT, CDR2 FYEKMQ (reference sequence). Trimming took off 3 bases at V and 7 bases at J, with 16 bases between the two ends.

This CDR3 reads CASSLIGENEQFF. In DNA, the CDR3 is TGTGCCAGCAGTTTAATCGGAGAGAATGAGCAGTTCTTC. The J gene is TRBJ2-1, the V gene TRBV27; no clear D gene. The CDR3 covers 13 residues. V lost 2 bases and J 7 bases, leaving 9 bases between the germline ends. Germline CDR1 reads MNHEY; CDR2 reads SMNVEV (reference sequence).

V gene TRBV21-1 combines with J gene TRBJ2-7; the D call in the table, TRBD1, was not verified against the DNA. TRBV21-1 is noted as a pseudogene. CDR3 length: 14 amino acids. The DNA for the CDR3 is TGTGCCAGCAGTAACCGGGACAGGGGGCTTTCGGAGTACTTC. This gives the protein CASSNRDRGLSEYF.

The chain combines TRBV7-9 with TRBJ1-6, with 10 nucleotides matching TRBD1. The CDR3 is 18 residues long. Germline V gene lookup returns CDR1 SEHNR and CDR2 FQNEAQ (reference sequence). With V trimmed by 0 bases and J by 0 bases, 2 bases remained unmatched. This CDR3 is CASSLAGQGSSYNSPLHF. The CDR3 bases are TGTGCCAGCAGCTTAGCGGGACAGGGGAGCTCCTATAATTCACCCCTCCACTTT.

The CDR3 DNA follows: TGTGCCAGCAGGGACGGAACCTACGAGCAGTACTTC. Residues: CASRDGTYEQYF. The chain has TRBV27 and TRBJ2-7; D call uncertain. V was pared by 6 bases and J by 2 bases, with 8 bases between. CDR1 is MNHEY, CDR2 SMNVEV, per germline (reference sequence). The CDR3 is made up of 12 amino acids.

The chain recombines TRBV5-6 with TRBJ1-6; a possible D gene is TRBD1 (5 bases). Per germline, CDR1 SGHDT and CDR2 YYEEEE. The CDR3 is made up of 16 amino acids. With 1 base removed from V and 8 bases from J, the gap between germline ends came to 16 bases. The CDR3 region has the DNA TGTGCCAGCAGCTTGAATGCCAGGGCTTGGTATTCACCCCTCCACTTT. Translating it yields CASSLNARAWYSPLHF.

V and J are TRBV4-2 and TRBJ2-7; no definite D call. CDR1 is LGHNA and CDR2 is YNFKEQ in the germline V gene. The CDR3 is made up of 13 amino acids. Trimming stripped 0 bases from V and 2 bases from J, with 5 bases between. CDR3 residues: CASSQEGTYEQYF. CDR3 nucleotide sequence: TGTGCCAGCAGCCAAGAAGGTACCTACGAGCAGTACTTC.

Within the sample, this clone is large. The chain joins TRBV19 to TRBJ2-2; perhaps TRBD1 as D (6 bases). V was clipped by 5 bases and J by 5 bases, with 18 bases between them. CDR1 and CDR2 from the germline V gene are LNHDA and SQIVND (reference sequence). The CDR3 has 16 amino acids. CDR3 amino acids: CASSLATGSVTGELFF. CDR3 in DNA: TGTGCCAGTAGTTTAGCGACAGGTTCGGTAACCGGGGAGCTGTTTTTT. Drawing the rest from reference TRBV19 and TRBJ2-2, the complete variable domain is DGGITQSPKYLFRKEGQNVTLSCEQNLNHDAMYWYRQDPGQGLRLIYYSQIVNDFQKGDIAEGYSVSREKKESFPLTVTSAQKNPTAFYLCASSLATGSVTGELFFGEGSRLTVL.

The rearrangement links TRBV27 to TRBJ2-7, with 11 bases that match TRBD2. V trimming: 6 bases; J trimming: 7 bases; junction bases outside the gene matches: 8. This CDR3 contains 14 residues. CDR1 is MNHEY, CDR2 SMNVEV, per germline (reference sequence). The CDR3 DNA follows: TGTGCCAGCAGAGTAGCGGGGGGGCCTGGGGAGCAGTACTTC. Encoded protein: CASRVAGGPGEQYF.

This rearrangement joins TRBV29-1 to TRBJ2-7; D is unclear. The germline V gene encodes CDR1 SQVTM and CDR2 ANQGSEA. This CDR3 spans 13 amino acids. V was trimmed by 4 bases and J by 2 bases, leaving 12 bases between them. CDR3 nucleotides: TGCAGCGTTGTAGGAAACGGACCCTACGAGCAGTACTTC. Translation gives CSVVGNGPYEQYF.

The V gene is TRBV9, the J gene TRBJ2-2; D remains ambiguous. Germline V gene sequence: CDR1 SGDLS, CDR2 YYNGEE. Trimming left V 2 bases short and J 4 bases short, with 3 bases between. The CDR3 totals 12 residues. The CDR3 region is CASSVSTGELFF. The CDR3 DNA follows: TGTGCCAGCAGCGTCAGCACCGGGGAGCTGTTTTTT.

V gene TRBV27 combines with J gene TRBJ2-7; no definite D call. CDR3 length: 15 amino acids. Trimming took 4 bases from V and 4 from J, leaving 17 bases between them. Germline-derived CDR1 and CDR2 are MNHEY and SMNVEV (reference sequence). CDR3 sequence: CASSYGWGFQYEQYF. The DNA for the CDR3 is TGTGCCAGCAGTTACGGTTGGGGATTCCAGTACGAGCAGTACTTC.

The chain joins TRBV11-2 to TRBJ2-3; the D gene is possibly TRBD1 (6 bases). The CDR3 runs to 17 residues. Germline CDR1 and CDR2: SGHAT and FQNNGV. V was pared by 4 bases and J by 2 bases, with 19 bases between. The CDR3 nucleotides read TGTGCCAGCAGCTCGCCGGGACACAGAACCAACACAGATACGCAGTATTTT. Translating it yields CASSSPGHRTNTDTQYF.

Written as DNA, the CDR3 is TGTGCCAGCAGAGGGGGGGATGAGCAGTTCTTC. Its translation: CASRGGDEQFF. The chain uses TRBV2 and TRBJ2-1, with TRBD2 as a possible D gene (7 bases). Trimming left V 6 bases short and J 8 bases short, with 8 bases between. The CDR3 has 11 residues. CDR1 and CDR2 (germline): SNHLY, FYNNEI. Combining the CDR3 with reference TRBV2 and TRBJ2-1 gives the whole variable domain EPEVTQTPSHQVTQMGQEVILRCVPISNHLYFYWYRQILGQKVEFLVSFYNNEISEKSEIFDDQFSVERPDGSNFTLKIRSTKLEDSAMYFCASRGGDEQFFGPGTRLTVL.

The chain joins TRBV9 to TRBJ2-1, with 11 bases lining up with TRBD2. V trimming: 4 bases; J trimming: 4 bases; junction bases outside the gene matches: 4. The CDR3 contains 15 residues. Germline lookup yields CDR1 SGDLS and CDR2 YYNGEE. The DNA for the CDR3 is TGTGCCAGCAGCACGGGACTAGCGGAATACAATGAGCAGTTCTTC. Residues: CASSTGLAEYNEQFF.